These T cell receptor beta chains were read from a single sample in a study of human T cells and chemical hapten exposure. TCRdb independently ran MiXCR on the RACE reads; one entry per CDR3 protein. The table has 95,000 to 150,000 distinct CDR3 sequences, approximately 10% seen once. Source: whole blood, taken in connection with sensitization to the hapten diphenylcyclopropenone (DPC). The receptors shown here come from a woman aged 45-59 years with alopecia areata. Some clones in this sample may be carry-over from other donors' samples. The CDR3 runs from the conserved cysteine through the conserved F or W. The D gene is left open where the match is weak. Clone size, where shown, is once, few, many, or a class for clones that have expanded.

D	J	V	size	CDR3	DNA
.	TRBJ1-5	TRBV12-3/TRBV12-4	many	CASAFNADQPQHF	TGTGCCAGCGCATTTAACGCCGATCAGCCCCAGCATTTT
.	TRBJ1-3	TRBV27	.	CASSSGLRNTIYF	TGTGCCAGCAGTTCCGGTTTGAGGAACACCATATATTTT
TRBD2	TRBJ2-1	TRBV29-1	few	CSVESSGRASPYNEQFF	TGCAGCGTTGAGAGTAGCGGGAGGGCTTCTCCCTACAATGAGCAGTTCTTC
TRBD2	TRBJ2-3	TRBV29-1	few	CSVLTSGRRGAVDTQYF	TGCAGCGTTTTAACTAGCGGGAGGAGGGGGGCGGTTGATACGCAGTATTTT
.	TRBJ1-3	TRBV5-1	many	CASSLGGTYSGNTIYF	TGCGCCAGCAGCTTGGGGGGGACTTATTCTGGAAACACCATATATTTT
.	TRBJ1-1	TRBV29-1	few	CSVEGGYTEAFF	TGCAGCGTTGAAGGGGGGTACACTGAAGCTTTCTTT
.	TRBJ1-6	TRBV5-6	many	CASSLRGSFSPLHF	TGTGCCAGCAGCTTGAGGGGGTCTTTTTCACCCCTCCACTTT
.	TRBJ1-5	TRBV2	many	CASIGASGGQPQHF	TGTGCCAGCATCGGAGCTTCGGGGGGGCAGCCCCAGCATTTT
TRBD1	TRBJ2-3	TRBV7-7	many	CASSKDRGATDTQYF	TGTGCCAGCAGCAAGGACAGGGGAGCGACAGATACGCAGTATTTT
TRBD1	TRBJ2-3	TRBV10-3	few	CASRGPPGGPDTQYF	TGTGCCAGCAGAGGTCCGCCAGGGGGACCAGATACGCAGTATTTT
TRBD2	TRBJ2-1	TRBV2	few	CASSLRLAGGNEQFF	TGTGCCAGCAGTTTGAGACTAGCGGGGGGCAATGAGCAGTTCTTC
.	TRBJ1-4	TRBV7-9	.	CASSATEGFEKLFF	TGTGCCAGCAGCGCGACGGAGGGTTTCGAAAAACTGTTTTTT
.	TRBJ1-1	TRBV7-9	few	CASSLPQNTEAFF	TGTGCCAGCAGCTTACCCCAAAACACTGAAGCTTTCTTT
.	TRBJ1-1	TRBV20-1	few	CSALPRLNTEAFF	TGCAGTGCTCTTCCCCGTCTAAACACTGAAGCTTTCTTT
TRBD1	TRBJ1-4	TRBV10-3	.	CAISPGTGANEKLFF	TGTGCCATCAGCCCCGGGACAGGGGCTAATGAAAAACTGTTTTTT
.	TRBJ2-1	TRBV29-1	many	CSVAGQGVRYNEQFF	TGCAGCGTCGCGGGTCAGGGAGTGAGGTACAATGAGCAGTTCTTC
TRBD1	TRBJ1-5	TRBV7-9	.	CATVTGDNQPQHF	TGTGCCACCGTGACAGGGGACAATCAGCCCCAGCATTTT
.	TRBJ2-7	TRBV29-1	once	CSVDGSLGEQYF	TGCAGCGTTGACGGCAGTTTGGGGGAGCAGTACTTC
TRBD1	TRBJ2-5	TRBV15	once	CATSSPGTGAGETQYF	TGTGCCACCAGCAGCCCCGGGACAGGGGCAGGGGAGACCCAGTACTTC
.	TRBJ1-2	TRBV29-1	.	CSVLANYGYTF	TGCAGCGTCTTAGCTAACTATGGCTACACCTTC
.	TRBJ2-3	TRBV7-2	few	CASSLRLATSTDTQYF	TGTGCCAGCAGCTTAAGGCTAGCGACTAGCACAGATACGCAGTATTTT
.	TRBJ2-7	TRBV7-2	few	CASSSQPPGTSPGEQYF	TGTGCCAGCAGCTCACAACCACCGGGGACCTCGCCTGGCGAGCAGTACTTC
.	TRBJ1-1	TRBV2	many	CASRLRYLSNTEAFF	TGTGCCAGCAGACTCAGGTACCTTTCGAACACTGAAGCTTTCTTT
.	TRBJ2-2	TRBV3-1	.	CASSQTDAGELFF	TGTGCCAGCAGCCAAACAGACGCCGGGGAGCTGTTTTTT
.	TRBJ1-1	TRBV7-9	few	CASSAKVSEAFF	TGTGCCAGCAGCGCGAAGGTCTCTGAAGCTTTCTTT
TRBD2	TRBJ2-4	TRBV12-3/TRBV12-4	.	CASSLGGSITINIQYF	TGTGCCAGCAGTTTGGGCGGGAGTATCACCATAAACATTCAGTACTTC
TRBD1	TRBJ1-2	TRBV4-1	few	CASSQAETGSRYGYTF	TGCGCCAGCAGCCAAGCCGAGACAGGGTCCCGCTATGGCTACACCTTC
TRBD2	TRBJ2-5	TRBV27	.	CASSSGLAGGETQYF	TGTGCCAGCAGTTCGGGACTAGCGGGCGGTGAGACCCAGTACTTC
TRBD1	TRBJ1-2	TRBV20-1	many	CSAHDRGDYGYTF	TGCAGTGCTCACGACAGGGGAGACTATGGCTACACCTTC
.	TRBJ1-1	TRBV15	.	CATSRDISNTEAFF	TGTGCCACCAGCAGGGACATATCGAACACTGAAGCTTTCTTT
TRBD2	TRBJ2-7	TRBV27	many	CASSRGGTLYEQYF	TGTGCCAGCAGTCGGGGGGGGACCCTCTACGAGCAGTACTTC
TRBD2	TRBJ2-3	TRBV7-2	few	CASNSGMGTDTQYF	TGTGCCAGCAACAGCGGGATGGGCACAGATACGCAGTATTTT
.	TRBJ2-5	TRBV7-7	.	CASSLVGRPGETQYF	TGTGCCAGCAGCTTAGTCGGACGGCCGGGCGAGACCCAGTACTTC
TRBD1	TRBJ1-1	TRBV7-6	many	CASSPGQGPLAEAFF	TGTGCCAGCAGCCCAGGACAGGGCCCTTTGGCTGAAGCTTTCTTT
.	TRBJ2-2	TRBV18	few	CASSPYPGTMNTGELFF	TGTGCCAGCTCACCATACCCCGGGACAATGAACACCGGGGAGCTGTTTTTT
TRBD2	TRBJ2-3	TRBV12-3/TRBV12-4	few	CASSSGRADTQYF	TGTGCCAGCAGTAGCGGGAGGGCCGATACGCAGTATTTT
.	TRBJ2-3	TRBV5-1	.	CASSWGTSTDTQYF	TGCGCCAGCAGCTGGGGGACTAGCACAGATACGCAGTATTTT
.	TRBJ1-4	TRBV7-8	.	CASSPMGEKLFF	TGTGCCAGCAGCCCAATGGGTGAAAAACTGTTTTTT
TRBD1	TRBJ1-3	TRBV29-1	.	CSVSDRGGNTIYF	TGCAGCGTATCCGACAGGGGTGGAAACACCATATATTTT
.	TRBJ2-1	TRBV28	few	CASSMGSSGSYNEQFF	TGTGCCAGCAGTATGGGCTCGAGCGGTTCCTACAATGAGCAGTTCTTC
.	TRBJ2-1	TRBV27	.	CASSLSRMRPYNEQFF	TGTGCCAGCAGTTTATCCAGAATGAGGCCATACAATGAGCAGTTCTTC
.	TRBJ2-7	TRBV20-1	few	CSGKGTGEQYF	TGCAGTGGGAAGGGAACAGGGGAGCAGTACTTC
.	TRBJ2-3	TRBV10-3	.	CAISEYLEGRSTDTQYF	TGTGCCATCAGTGAGTACTTAGAGGGCAGGTCCACAGATACGCAGTATTTT
TRBD1	TRBJ2-1	TRBV4-3	.	CASSEGQGGPNEQFF	TGCGCCAGCAGCGAGGGACAGGGCGGACCCAATGAGCAGTTCTTC
TRBD1	TRBJ2-3	TRBV11-3	.	CASSPQGQGTDTQYF	TGTGCCAGCAGCCCCCAGGGACAGGGGACAGATACGCAGTATTTT
.	TRBJ1-5	TRBV29-1	many	CSVVENSNQPQHF	TGCAGCGTTGTCGAGAATAGCAATCAGCCCCAGCATTTT
TRBD2	TRBJ2-7	TRBV29-1	few	CSVAKGGLGEQYF	TGCAGCGTCGCTAAGGGAGGGCTGGGCGAGCAGTACTTC
TRBD2	TRBJ2-5	TRBV20-1	.	CSATPRTSGQETQYF	TGCAGTGCTACCCCCCGGACTAGCGGCCAAGAGACCCAGTACTTC
.	TRBJ2-7	TRBV6-5	many	CASSKLRGASYEQYF	TGTGCCAGCAGTAAATTACGGGGGGCCTCCTACGAGCAGTACTTC
.	TRBJ2-5	TRBV7-9	few	CASSLAGRAYQETQYF	TGTGCCAGCAGCTTAGCGGGTCGCGCATACCAAGAGACCCAGTACTTC
TRBD2	TRBJ2-1	TRBV6-5	few	CASSWTSGSYEQFF	TGTGCCAGCAGTTGGACTAGCGGGAGTTATGAGCAGTTCTTC
TRBD2	TRBJ2-1	TRBV6-5	many	CASSLRSSGINEQFF	TGTGCCAGCAGTTTACGTTCTAGCGGGATAAATGAGCAGTTCTTC
.	TRBJ2-7	TRBV11-3	.	CASSLGPTGYEQYF	TGTGCCAGCAGCTTAGGGCCGACGGGGTACGAGCAGTACTTC
.	TRBJ2-7	TRBV2	.	CASSTGMGEQYF	TGTGCCAGCAGCACAGGGATGGGCGAGCAGTACTTC
.	TRBJ1-1	TRBV20-1	.	CSAKQPNTEAFF	TGCAGTGCTAAACAACCGAACACTGAAGCTTTCTTT